This T cell receptor (beta chain) was found in a study of regulatory T cells in long-lasting Graves disease. Turning to the study itself: Those Graves' patients who were newly diagnosed had been on antithyroid drugs under 3 months. Study results and caveats: Repertoires from persistent disease leaned toward TRBV28, TRBJ1-2 and TRBJ2-5.

Combining iRepertoire HTBI primers with Arm-PCR of CDR3 regions, the authors built TCR beta libraries. TCRdb reprocessed the multiplex PCR reads with MiXCR, giving one entry per CDR3 protein. This sample has 680,000 or so distinct CDR3 sequences, with approximately 15% found just once. For this clonotype: Its target is not known.

Germline CDR1 is SGHDT and CDR2 is YYEEEE. Unmatched junction bases numbered 10, after V lost 2 bases and J lost 5 bases. The CDR3 spans 16 residues. Time point denoted: newly diagnosed GD, antithyroid drugs for less than 3 months. Preparation of the TCR library used RNA extracted from PBMCs. The patients were drawn from one endocrinology department in Xi'an, China. The sample was also reused in another study, on T cells in Graves' hyperthyroidism and ophthalmopathy.

The chain couples TRBV5-6 to TRBJ1-5, with 7 bases that match TRBD1. The source is a woman in her 30s with Graves disease. The material was peripheral blood mononuclear cells (PBMCs), obtained at new diagnosis, from a patient treated with antithyroid drugs. Written as DNA, the CDR3 is TGTGCCAGCAGCTTATGGGGGACAGTAGAGTATCAGCCCCAGCATTTT. It is translated as CASSLWGTVEYQPQHF.